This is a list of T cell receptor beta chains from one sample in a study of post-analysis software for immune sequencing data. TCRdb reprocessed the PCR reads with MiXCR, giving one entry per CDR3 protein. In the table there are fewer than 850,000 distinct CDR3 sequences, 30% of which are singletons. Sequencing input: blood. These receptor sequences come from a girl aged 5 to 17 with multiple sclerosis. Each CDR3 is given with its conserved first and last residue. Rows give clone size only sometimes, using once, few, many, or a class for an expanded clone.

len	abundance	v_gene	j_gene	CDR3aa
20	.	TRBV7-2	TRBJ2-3	CASGPQVVAGLPLSTDTQYF
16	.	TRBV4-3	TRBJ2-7	CASSQDRWREAYEQYF
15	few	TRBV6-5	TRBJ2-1	CASSYLQGTYNEQFF
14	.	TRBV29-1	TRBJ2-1	CSVSGRGVYNEQFF
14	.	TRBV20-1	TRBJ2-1	CSASVEEYYNEQFF
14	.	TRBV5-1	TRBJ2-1	CASSSPGLAGGMFF
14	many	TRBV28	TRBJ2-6	CAIQGAAGANVLTF
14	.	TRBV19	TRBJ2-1	CASNPWQGLGEQFF
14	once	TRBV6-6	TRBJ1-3	CASSLGAVGNTIYF
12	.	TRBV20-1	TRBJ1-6	CSARDRYSPLHF
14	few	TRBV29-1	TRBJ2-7	CSAGDRGFPYEQYF
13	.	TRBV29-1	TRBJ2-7	CSVVSGGTYEQYF
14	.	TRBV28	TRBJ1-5	CASRSEGGSLPQHF
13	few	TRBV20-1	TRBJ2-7	CSARAGGIHEQYF
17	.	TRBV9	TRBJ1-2	CASSVGGFGQGNYGYTF
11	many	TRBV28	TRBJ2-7	CASRGRGEQYF
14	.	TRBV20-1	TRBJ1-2	CGAPDREWGYGYTF
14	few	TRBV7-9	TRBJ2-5	CASSPRSSRETQYF
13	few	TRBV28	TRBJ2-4	CASSLRSGYGQYF
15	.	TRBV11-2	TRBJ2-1	CASSFRREFDNEQFF
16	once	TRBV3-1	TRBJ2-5	CASSHGLAEAKNTQYF
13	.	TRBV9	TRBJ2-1	CASSVDVFSEQFF
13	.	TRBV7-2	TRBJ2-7	CASSPGTITEQYF
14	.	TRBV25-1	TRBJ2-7	CASSETGAGRYVYF
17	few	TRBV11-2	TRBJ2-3	CASRRPFRRGSTDTQYF
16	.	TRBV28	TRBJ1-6	CASTPTDGVYNSPLHF
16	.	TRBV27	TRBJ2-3	CASRGWAGAQPDTQYF
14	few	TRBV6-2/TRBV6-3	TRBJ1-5	CASSYSQTNQPQHF
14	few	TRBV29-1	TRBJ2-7	CSGRTGGDSYEQYF
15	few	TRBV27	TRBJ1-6	CASSPLTDGHSPLHF
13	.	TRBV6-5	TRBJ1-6	CASSYSFGGYLHF
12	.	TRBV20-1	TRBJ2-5	CSARGTHGAQYF
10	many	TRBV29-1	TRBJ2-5	CSKRQETQYF
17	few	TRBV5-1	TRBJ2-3	CASSLDTSGGIKDTQYF
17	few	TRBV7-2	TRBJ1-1	CASSFIGQGALTTEAFF
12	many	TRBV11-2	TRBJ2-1	CASSLFYNEQFF
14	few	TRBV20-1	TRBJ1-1	CSARLRTGAFEAFF
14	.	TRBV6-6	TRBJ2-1	CASTYETSGNEQFF
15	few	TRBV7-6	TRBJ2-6	CASSSTTPGANVLTF
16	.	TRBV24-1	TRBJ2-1	CATSDLSGPTPSEQFF
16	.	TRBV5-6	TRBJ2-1	CASSFYRQDVYNERYF